This T cell receptor beta chain was captured by sequencing in a study of blood T cell repertoires in COVID-19. Germline CDR1 MNHEY, CDR2 SMNVEV (reference sequence). V dropped 5 bases and J dropped 8; count of bases not matched to a gene: 9. The CDR3 sequence is 16 residues long. TCRdb's copy holds only in-frame clones and misses some; the assay was immunoSEQ multiplex PCR. The sample lists 400,000 to 450,000 clones; roughly 88% were seen once. The sample comprised PBMCs or T cells enriched from blood (not recorded which). The V and J genes are TRBV27 and TRBJ1-6; 10 bases fit TRBD1. The receptor was derived from a man aged 18 to 30 who had recovered from COVID-19. CDR3 loop: CASSLPGTGEDSPLHF. The CDR3 bases are TGTGCCAGCAGTCTTCCCGGGACAGGGGAGGATTCACCCCTCCACTTT.